Below, 27 T cell receptor beta chains from the same sample are listed, as sequenced in a study of Ad26.COV2.S vaccination and SARS-CoV-2 variants. Stated treatment: about 20 received Ad26.COV2.S at low or high dose, single or two shots; about 5 received placebo; per-sample allocation not given. The samples date from day 63 after the first vaccine or placebo injection. The method was immunoSEQ multiplex PCR; TCRdb's version includes in-frame clones alone and lacks a portion of them. The data hold hundreds of thousands of clones, with 89% observed a single time. The sequencing here drew on peripheral blood, taken in a trial of Ad26.COV2.S vaccine versus placebo. The receptors stem from a person between 18 and 60 years old who received the Ad26.COV2.S COVID-19 vaccine or a placebo.

The chain recombines TRBV30 with TRBJ2-1, with a possible D match to TRBD2 (6 bases). Germline V gene sequence: CDR1 GTSNPN, CDR2 SVGIG (reference sequence). Trimming stripped 4 bases from V and 4 bases from J, with 11 bases between. This CDR3 spans 13 amino acids. The CDR3 sequence is CAWTRRVYNEQFF. DNA for the CDR3: TGTGCCTGGACGCGGAGGGTTTACAATGAGCAGTTCTTC.

This clone is a singleton in its sample. V is TRBV28 and J is TRBJ1-4; D ambiguous. V was shortened by 2 bases and J by 6 bases, with 13 bases between the two germline ends. This CDR3 has 15 residues. Germline V gene sequence: CDR1 MDHEN, CDR2 SYDVKM. The CDR3 DNA reads as TGTGCCAGCAGTTTAGGTACGACTGGGGATGAAAAACTGTTTTTT. This translates into CASSLGTTGDEKLFF. Supplemented by reference TRBV28 and TRBJ1-4, the full variable domain reads DVKVTQSSRYLVKRTGEKVFLECVQDMDHENMFWYRQDPGLGLRLIYFSYDVKMKEKGDIPEGYSVSREKKERFSLILESASTNQTSMYLCASSLGTTGDEKLFFGSGTQLSVL.

The chain recombines TRBV10-1 with TRBJ2-2; D call uncertain. Germline lookup yields CDR1 WNHNN and CDR2 SYGVQD (reference sequence). This CDR3 has 14 residues. The germline V and J ends were trimmed by 3 bases and 5 bases, with 10 bases remaining between them. CDR3 DNA sequence: TGCGCCAGCAGTGATTTTCGCGAAACCGGGGAGCTGTTTTTT. It encodes CASSDFRETGELFF.

In its sample, this clone was seen once. The chain carries TRBV30 and TRBJ2-7, with TRBD1 identical over 8 bases. CDR3 length equals 15 residues. Trimming removed 3 bases from V and 6 bases from J; junction bases left unmatched: 13. The germline CDR1 and CDR2 sequences are GTSNPN and SVGIG (reference sequence). The CDR3 loop reads CAWSEFGQGISEQYF. Written as DNA, the CDR3 is TGTGCCTGGAGCGAGTTTGGACAGGGCATTAGCGAGCAGTACTTC.

The chain has TRBV5-1 and TRBJ1-3, with 8 bases aligning to TRBD1. The CDR3 is made up of 13 amino acids. With V trimmed by 4 bases and J by 8 bases, 5 bases remained unmatched. Germline assignment: CDR1 SGHRS and CDR2 YFSETQ. The CDR3 is CASSLDRGYTIYF. CDR3 DNA: TGCGCCAGCAGCCTCGACAGGGGATACACCATATATTTT.

The chain joins TRBV7-9 to TRBJ1-2, with no clear D. This CDR3 has 13 residues. The V gene's germline CDR1 is SEHNR and CDR2 FQNEAQ (reference sequence). V lost 1 base, J lost 9 bases, and 12 bases lay in between. The CDR3 region is CASSLVGRQSYTF. As DNA, the CDR3 is TGTGCCAGCAGCTTAGTGGGCAGGCAGAGCTACACCTTC.

This clone has a single count. This chain connects TRBV24-1 to TRBJ2-5; TRBD1 matches at 9 bases. Trimming cost V 1 base and J 3 bases; bases outside gene matches: 2. CDR3 length: 15 residues. In germline, CDR1 is KGHDR, CDR2 SFDVKD. The CDR3 DNA reads as TGTGCCACCAGTGATTTCTGGACAGGGGAAGAGACCCAGTACTTC. It is translated as CATSDFWTGEETQYF.

V gene TRBV3-1 (or the pseudogene TRBV3-2) combines with J gene TRBJ2-5; D is perhaps TRBD1 (6 bases). The CDR3 extends over 16 amino acids. V shed 2 bases and J shed 5 bases, with 18 bases lying between them. Looked up from germline, CDR1 is LGHDT and CDR2 is YNNKEL (reference sequence). The CDR3 bases are TGTGCCAGCAGCCAAAAGTTACCGGGACATCGTGAGACCCAGTACTTC. Translation gives CASSQKLPGHRETQYF.

The CDR3 nucleotides are TGTGCCAGCAGCTTTGGGCCGTATCAGAACACTGAAGCTTTCTTT. Protein: CASSFGPYQNTEAFF. V is TRBV5-5 and J is TRBJ1-1; no definite D call. Germline CDR1 reads SGHKS; CDR2 reads YYEKEE (reference sequence). The CDR3 extends over 15 amino acids. V dropped 2 bases and J dropped 1 base, with 12 bases sitting between them.

This CDR3 is CASSYDRHGYTF. CDR3 bases: TGTGCCAGCAGCTACGACAGGCATGGCTACACCTTC. This chain links TRBV3-1 (or the pseudogene TRBV3-2) with TRBJ1-2; TRBD1 might be the D (6 bases). Trimming pared 5 bases from V and 6 bases from J, leaving 10 bases between. Germline V gene sequence: CDR1 LGHDT, CDR2 YNNKEL (reference sequence). CDR3 size: 12 residues.

This clone was observed a few times. The J gene is TRBJ2-1, the V gene TRBV7-2; 10 nucleotides agree with TRBD2. The germline gives CDR1 SGHTA, CDR2 FQGNSA. The CDR3 consists of 13 residues. The J segment lost 15 bases and the V segment lost 4 bases, leaving 9 bases of the junction unmatched. The CDR3 region has the DNA TGTGCCAGCAGCTCAGGCCAAGCGGGAGGGCCGTTCTTC. It yields the protein CASSSGQAGGPFF.

The gene calls are TRBV10-3 and TRBJ1-6; no clear D gene. Looked up from germline, CDR1 is ENHRY and CDR2 is SYGVKD. The CDR3 extends over 13 amino acids. With 8 bases removed from V and 8 bases from J, the gap between germline ends came to 13 bases. CDR3 sequence (DNA): TGTGCCATCGCAACAAGTGGGGATTCACCCCTCCACTTT. It encodes CAIATSGDSPLHF.

This chain connects TRBV24-1 to TRBJ1-5; D perhaps matches TRBD1 (6 bases). The CDR3 length is 13 residues. Deletions cut 4 bases from V and 9 bases from J, with 12 bases between. From germline, CDR1 is KGHDR and CDR2 SFDVKD. The CDR3 sequence: CATSEYRAGPQHF. The CDR3 nucleotides are TGTGCCACCAGTGAGTACAGGGCAGGGCCCCAGCATTTT.

This chain uses TRBV6-5 with TRBJ2-2; no reliable D call. V lost 0 bases and J 6 bases, leaving 11 bases between the germline ends. The V gene's germline CDR1 is MNHEY and CDR2 SVGAGI. The CDR3 is 15 residues long. This CDR3 is CASSYSRTDPGELFF. CDR3 in DNA: TGTGCCAGCAGTTACTCCCGAACAGACCCCGGGGAGCTGTTTTTT.

The CDR3 sequence is CASSPPSKSGAKTSYEQYF. CDR3 sequence (DNA): TGCGCCAGCAGTCCCCCCTCCAAGTCCGGGGCCAAGACCTCCTACGAGCAGTACTTC. The V call is TRBV23-1, the J call TRBJ2-7; TRBD1 or TRBD2 may be the D gene (5 bases each). TRBV23-1 is an ORF for which the function is uncertain. The CDR3 covers 19 residues. V was clipped by 4 bases and J by 0 bases, with 25 bases between them.

V gene TRBV30 combines with J gene TRBJ1-3; unclear D gene. Germline V gene data show CDR1 as GTSNPN and CDR2 as SVGIG (reference sequence). The length of the CDR3 is 15 residues. The ends were cut back, 2 bases at V and 4 bases at J, with 15 bases in the middle. CDR3 in amino acids: CAWSIGSSRGNTIYF. The CDR3 DNA reads as TGTGCCTGGAGTATCGGATCCTCGAGAGGAAACACCATATATTTT.

Regarding this clone: This specimen includes other DNA sequences encoding the same CDR3. The J gene is TRBJ2-1, the V gene TRBV3-1 (or the pseudogene TRBV3-2), with D tentatively TRBD2 (5 bases). V lost 0 bases and J 1 base, leaving 7 bases between the germline ends. Per germline, CDR1 LGHDT and CDR2 YNNKEL (reference sequence). CDR3 length: 15 residues. The CDR3 here is CASSQDWTSYNEQFF. CDR3 nucleotide sequence: TGTGCCAGCAGCCAAGACTGGACTTCCTACAATGAGCAGTTCTTC.

The count of this clone is one. This chain joins TRBV11-1 and TRBJ1-1; TRBD1 might be the D (6 bases). The V end lost 6 bases, the J end lost 4 bases, and 12 bases lay between the germline ends. This CDR3 has 13 amino acids. The germline CDR1 and CDR2 sequences are SGHAT and FQDESV (reference sequence). The CDR3 is CASSPGRGTEAFF. DNA for the CDR3: TGTGCCAGCAGTCCGGGCAGGGGCACTGAAGCTTTCTTT.

The rearrangement links TRBV4-2 to TRBJ1-3; the D is unclear. V was trimmed by 3 bases and J by 0 bases, leaving 15 bases between them. The CDR3 has 17 residues. CDR1 is LGHNA and CDR2 is YNFKEQ in the germline V gene. The CDR3 nucleotides are TGTGCCAGCAGCCACCCAGCTGCCGGGTCCTCTGGAAACACCATATATTTT. Its translation is CASSHPAAGSSGNTIYF.

The V and J genes are TRBV7-8 and TRBJ2-3; 9 nucleotides agree with TRBD1. The CDR3 runs to 15 residues. The germline CDR1 and CDR2 sequences are SGHVS and FQNEAQ. J gave up 4 bases and V 2 bases, and 4 bases lay outside the gene matches. This chain's CDR3 is CASSLYRGLADTQYF. The CDR3 region has the DNA TGTGCCAGCAGCTTATACAGGGGGCTAGCAGATACGCAGTATTTT.

The chain recombines TRBV27 with TRBJ2-6; 8 positions match TRBD1. This CDR3 spans 16 amino acids. V was clipped by 6 bases and J by 2 bases; unmatched bases: 6. Germline V lookup: CDR1 MNHEY, CDR2 SMNVEV (reference sequence). The CDR3 sequence is CASSPDRGAGANVLTF. CDR3 DNA: TGTGCCAGCAGCCCTGACAGGGGTGCTGGGGCCAACGTCCTGACTTTC.

This clone occurred once. The chain links TRBV21-1 to TRBJ2-1; TRBD2 is the table's D call and was not checked against the DNA. TRBV21-1 is deemed a pseudogene. The CDR3 loop spans 15 amino acids. The DNA of the CDR3 is TGTGCCAGCAGCAAAGTAGGAGGGAGATACAATGAGCAGTTCTTC. It codes for CASSKVGGRYNEQFF.

The J gene is TRBJ2-7, the V gene TRBV19; 10 positions agree with TRBD1. The CDR3 is 16 amino acids. J was trimmed by 5 bases and V by 8 bases; bases with no gene match: 15. Germline-derived CDR1 and CDR2 are LNHDA and SQIVND (reference sequence). CDR3 region: CASRSRAGTGENEQYF. CDR3 nucleotide sequence: TGTGCCAGTCGTAGTAGGGCCGGGACAGGGGAAAACGAGCAGTACTTC.

The chain uses TRBV6-5 and TRBJ2-7, with TRBD1 matching over 7 bases. Germline loops: CDR1 MNHEY, CDR2 SVGAGI. The CDR3 contains 14 residues. V shed 7 bases and J 2 bases; nucleotides not matched to a gene: 8. The CDR3 is CASKKGTVAYEQYF. CDR3 DNA: TGTGCCAGCAAAAAGGGGACAGTAGCCTACGAGCAGTACTTC.

The rearrangement uses TRBV6-6 and TRBJ2-7, with 8 nucleotides matching TRBD2. V shed 6 bases, J shed 3 bases, and the junction held 7 bases outside the gene matches. The germline CDR1 and CDR2 sequences are MNHNY and SVGAGI (reference sequence). The length of the CDR3 is 14 residues. CDR3 sequence: CASSPTSGIYEQYF. The CDR3 nucleotides are TGTGCCAGCAGCCCAACTAGCGGAATCTACGAGCAGTACTTC.

This chain connects TRBV5-4 to TRBJ1-4, with a weak D call TRBD1 (5 bases). Germline CDR1 SGHNT, CDR2 YYREEE (reference sequence). Deletions cut 1 base from V and 7 bases from J, with 8 bases between. The CDR3 contains 13 residues. The CDR3 region has the DNA TGTGCCAGCAGCTTGCGGGGCGCTGAAAAACTGTTTTTT. This gives the protein CASSLRGAEKLFF.

The chain joins TRBV6-1 to TRBJ1-3, with D hard to call. Trimming removed 1 base from V and 7 bases from J, with 8 bases in between. The V gene's germline CDR1 is MNHNS and CDR2 SASEGT. There are 13 residues in the CDR3. The CDR3 DNA sequence: TGTGCCAGCAGTGAAGTGAGTGACAACACCATATATTTT. Its protein is CASSEVSDNTIYF.